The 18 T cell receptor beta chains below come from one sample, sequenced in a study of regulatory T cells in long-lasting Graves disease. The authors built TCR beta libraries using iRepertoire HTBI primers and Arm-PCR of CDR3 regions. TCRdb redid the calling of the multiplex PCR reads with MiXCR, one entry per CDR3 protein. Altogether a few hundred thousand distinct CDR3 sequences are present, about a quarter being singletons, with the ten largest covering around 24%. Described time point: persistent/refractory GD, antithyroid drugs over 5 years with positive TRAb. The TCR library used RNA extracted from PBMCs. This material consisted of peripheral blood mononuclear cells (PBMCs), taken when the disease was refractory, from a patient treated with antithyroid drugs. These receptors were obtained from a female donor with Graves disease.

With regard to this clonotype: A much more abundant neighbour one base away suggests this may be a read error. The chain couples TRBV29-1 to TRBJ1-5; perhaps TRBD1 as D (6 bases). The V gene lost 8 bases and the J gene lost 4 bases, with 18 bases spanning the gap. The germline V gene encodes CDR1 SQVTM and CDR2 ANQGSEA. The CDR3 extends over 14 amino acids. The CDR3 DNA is TGCAGCACGATTTCGGACAGCGGTAATCAGCCCCAGCATTTT. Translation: CSTISDSGNQPQHF.

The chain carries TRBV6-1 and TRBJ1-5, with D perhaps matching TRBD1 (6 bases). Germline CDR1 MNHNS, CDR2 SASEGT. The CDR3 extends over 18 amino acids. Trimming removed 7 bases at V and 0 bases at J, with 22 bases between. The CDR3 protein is CASNRRGQVPYSNQPQHF. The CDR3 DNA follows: TGTGCCAGCAACCGCAGGGGACAAGTACCTTATAGCAATCAGCCCCAGCATTTT.

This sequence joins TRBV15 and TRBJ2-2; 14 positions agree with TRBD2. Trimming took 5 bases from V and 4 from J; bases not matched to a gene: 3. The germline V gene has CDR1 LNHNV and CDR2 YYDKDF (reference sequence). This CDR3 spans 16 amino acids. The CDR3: CATSGGLAGATGELFF. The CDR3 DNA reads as TGTGCCACCAGCGGGGGACTAGCGGGAGCCACCGGGGAGCTGTTTTTT.

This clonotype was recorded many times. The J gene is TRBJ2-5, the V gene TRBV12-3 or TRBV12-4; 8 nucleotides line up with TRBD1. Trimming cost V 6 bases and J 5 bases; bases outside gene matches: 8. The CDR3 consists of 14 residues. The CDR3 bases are TGTGCCAGCAGATCGGACAGGGCGGTTGAGACCCAGTACTTC. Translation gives CASRSDRAVETQYF.

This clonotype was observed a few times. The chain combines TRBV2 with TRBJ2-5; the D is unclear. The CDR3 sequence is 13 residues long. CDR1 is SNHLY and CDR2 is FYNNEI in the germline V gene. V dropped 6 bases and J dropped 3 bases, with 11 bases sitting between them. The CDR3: CASSLTVEETQYF. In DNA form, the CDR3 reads TGTGCCAGCAGCCTTACAGTAGAAGAGACCCAGTACTTC.

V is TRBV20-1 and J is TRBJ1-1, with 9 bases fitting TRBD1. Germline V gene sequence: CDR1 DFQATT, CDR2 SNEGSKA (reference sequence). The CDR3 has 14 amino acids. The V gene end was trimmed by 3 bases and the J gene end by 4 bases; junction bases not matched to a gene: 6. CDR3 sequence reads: CSASRQGGFTEAFF. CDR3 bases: TGCAGTGCTAGTAGACAGGGGGGGTTCACTGAAGCTTTCTTT.

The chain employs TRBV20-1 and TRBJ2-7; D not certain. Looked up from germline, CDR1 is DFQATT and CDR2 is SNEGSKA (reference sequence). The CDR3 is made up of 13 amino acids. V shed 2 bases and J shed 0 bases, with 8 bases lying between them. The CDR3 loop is CSARFLSSYEQYF. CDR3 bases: TGCAGTGCTAGATTTTTGAGCTCCTACGAGCAGTACTTC.

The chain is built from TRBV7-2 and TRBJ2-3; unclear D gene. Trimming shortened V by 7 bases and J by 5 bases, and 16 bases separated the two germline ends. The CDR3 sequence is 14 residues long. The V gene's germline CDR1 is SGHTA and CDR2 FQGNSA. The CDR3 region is CASTPRQVGDTQYF. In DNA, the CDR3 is TGTGCCAGCACTCCCCGCCAAGTCGGAGATACGCAGTATTTT.

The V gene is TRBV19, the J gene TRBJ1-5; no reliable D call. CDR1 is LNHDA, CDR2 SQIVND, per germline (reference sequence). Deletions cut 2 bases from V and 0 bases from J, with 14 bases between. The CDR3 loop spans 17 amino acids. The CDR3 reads CASSIRGSDFSNQPQHF. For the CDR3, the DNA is TGTGCCAGTAGTATAAGAGGATCAGACTTTAGCAATCAGCCCCAGCATTTT.

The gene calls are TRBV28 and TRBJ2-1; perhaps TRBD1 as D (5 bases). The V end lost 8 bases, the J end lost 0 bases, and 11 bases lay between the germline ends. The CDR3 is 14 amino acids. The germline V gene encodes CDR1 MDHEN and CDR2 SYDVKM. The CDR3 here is CASEDTFSYNEQFF. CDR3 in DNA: TGTGCCAGCGAGGACACCTTCTCCTACAATGAGCAGTTCTTC.

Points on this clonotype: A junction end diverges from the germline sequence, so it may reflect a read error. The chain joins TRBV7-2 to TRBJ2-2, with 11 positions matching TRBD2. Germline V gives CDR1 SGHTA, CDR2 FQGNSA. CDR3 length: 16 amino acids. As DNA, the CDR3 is TGTGCCAACAGCTTGCTAGCGGGAGGTAACACCGGGGAGCTGTTTTTT. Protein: CANSLLAGGNTGELFF.

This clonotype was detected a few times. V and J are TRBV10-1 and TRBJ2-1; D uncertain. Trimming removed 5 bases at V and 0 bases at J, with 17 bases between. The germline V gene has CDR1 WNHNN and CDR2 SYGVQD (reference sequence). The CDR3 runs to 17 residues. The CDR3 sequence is CASSTLIVQSSYNEQFF. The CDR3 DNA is TGCGCCAGCAGTACCCTAATCGTACAGAGCTCCTACAATGAGCAGTTCTTC.

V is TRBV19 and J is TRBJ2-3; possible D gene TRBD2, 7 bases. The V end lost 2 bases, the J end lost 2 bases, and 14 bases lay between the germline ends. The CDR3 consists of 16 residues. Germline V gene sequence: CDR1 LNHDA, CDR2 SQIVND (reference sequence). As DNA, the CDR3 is TGTGCCAGTAGTATACCCTCGGGGGGCATCACAGATACGCAGTATTTT. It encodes CASSIPSGGITDTQYF.

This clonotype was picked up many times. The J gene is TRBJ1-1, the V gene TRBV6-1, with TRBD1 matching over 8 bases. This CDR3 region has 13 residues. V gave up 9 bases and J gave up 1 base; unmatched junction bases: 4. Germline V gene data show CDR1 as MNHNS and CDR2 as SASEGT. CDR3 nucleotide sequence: TGTGCCAGTCAGGGGGCCTGGAACACTGAAGCTTTCTTT. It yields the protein CASQGAWNTEAFF.

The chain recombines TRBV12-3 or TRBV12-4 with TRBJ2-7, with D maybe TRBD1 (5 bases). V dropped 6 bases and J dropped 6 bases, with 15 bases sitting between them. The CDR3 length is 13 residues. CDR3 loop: CASRGPSRLEQYF. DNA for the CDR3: TGTGCCAGCAGGGGGCCGTCCCGTCTCGAGCAGTACTTC.

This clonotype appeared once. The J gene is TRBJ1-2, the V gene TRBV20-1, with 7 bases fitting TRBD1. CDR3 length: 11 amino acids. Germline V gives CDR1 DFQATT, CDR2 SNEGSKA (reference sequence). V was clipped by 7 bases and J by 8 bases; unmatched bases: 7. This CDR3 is CSETGKYGYTF. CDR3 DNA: TGCAGTGAGACAGGGAAGTACGGCTACACCTTC.

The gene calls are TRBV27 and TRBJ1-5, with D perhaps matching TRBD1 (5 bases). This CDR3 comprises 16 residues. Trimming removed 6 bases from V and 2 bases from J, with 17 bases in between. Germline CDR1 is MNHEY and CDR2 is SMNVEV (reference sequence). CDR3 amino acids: CASRKGSGTGNQPQHF. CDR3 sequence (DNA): TGTGCCAGCAGAAAGGGGTCAGGGACGGGCAATCAGCCCCAGCATTTT.

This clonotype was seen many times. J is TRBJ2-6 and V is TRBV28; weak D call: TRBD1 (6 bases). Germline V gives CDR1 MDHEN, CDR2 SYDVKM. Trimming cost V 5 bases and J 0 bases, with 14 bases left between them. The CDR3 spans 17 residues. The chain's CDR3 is CASSPHLDSSGANVLTF. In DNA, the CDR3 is TGTGCCAGCAGTCCTCATCTGGACAGCTCTGGGGCCAACGTCCTGACTTTC. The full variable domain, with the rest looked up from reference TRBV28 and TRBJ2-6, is DVKVTQSSRYLVKRTGEKVFLECVQDMDHENMFWYRQDPGLGLRLIYFSYDVKMKEKGDIPEGYSVSREKKERFSLILESASTNQTSMYLCASSPHLDSSGANVLTFGAGSRLTVL.